These 20 T cell receptor beta chains originate from one sample sequenced in a study of shared clonotypes between healthy human individuals. Clones were sequenced by immunoSEQ multiplex PCR, and TCRdb holds only the in-frame ones, with some missing. The sample carries fewer than 850,000 clones, roughly 87% recorded once. What was sequenced was memory CD8+ T cells from PBMCs. This sample's subset: CD45RO+ cells pooled with CCR7-negative TemRA cells. All receptors come from a man aged 18 to 29 in good health. Some clones in this sample may be carry-over from other donors' samples.

The chain employs TRBV6-5 and TRBJ2-3; 9 bases are shared with TRBD1. Losses at the gene ends were 5 bases for V and 5 bases for J; bases not matched to a gene: 5. Per the germline V gene, CDR1 is MNHEY and CDR2 is SVGAGI. CDR3 size: 14 residues. The CDR3 protein is CASSPGTGLDTQYF. In DNA form, the CDR3 reads TGTGCCAGCAGTCCAGGGACAGGGTTAGATACGCAGTATTTT.

V and J are TRBV6-5 and TRBJ2-2, with D uncertain. CDR1 is MNHEY and CDR2 is SVGAGI in the germline V gene. The CDR3 totals 14 residues. Deletions cut 5 bases from V and 1 base from J, with 8 bases between. CDR3 loop: CASSPPMNTGELFF. The CDR3 DNA reads TGTGCCAGCAGTCCCCCTATGAACACCGGGGAGCTGTTTTTT.

The chain combines TRBV4-1 with TRBJ1-2; D possibly corresponds to TRBD1 (6 bases). V lost 2 bases and J 8 bases, leaving 18 bases between the germline ends. The CDR3 loop spans 15 amino acids. In germline, CDR1 is MGHRA, CDR2 YSYEKL. The CDR3 region has the DNA TGCGCCAGCAGCCAAACTGGACAGATGATGTTGGGCTACACCTTC. Translating it yields CASSQTGQMMLGYTF.

The genes are TRBV6-5 and TRBJ1-2, with TRBD1 identical over 8 bases. CDR3 length equals 14 residues. Germline assignment: CDR1 MNHEY and CDR2 SVGAGI. J lost 7 bases, V lost 6 bases, and 10 bases had no gene match. CDR3 protein: CASSLDRAVGGYTF. In DNA, the CDR3 is TGTGCCAGCAGCTTGGACAGGGCGGTCGGTGGCTACACCTTC.

The chain carries TRBV27 and TRBJ2-2, with 11 bases fitting TRBD1. Germline V gene data show CDR1 as MNHEY and CDR2 as SMNVEV (reference sequence). The CDR3 spans 14 residues. Trimming at V came to 4 bases and at J to 10 bases, leaving 5 bases not matched to a gene. In DNA form, the CDR3 reads TGTGCCAGCAGTTCGGACAGGGGGCGAGAGGAGCTGTTTTTT. As protein: CASSSDRGREELFF.

In this sample, this clone turned up once. This chain uses TRBV11-2 with TRBJ2-6, with TRBD1 as a possible D gene (5 bases). Germline V gene lookup returns CDR1 SGHAT and CDR2 FQNNGV. CDR3 size: 16 residues. V gave up 1 base and J gave up 0 bases, with 7 bases separating them. CDR3 in DNA: TGTGCCAGCAGCTTAGGTCAGGGCTCTGGGGCCAACGTCCTGACTTTC. This sequence encodes CASSLGQGSGANVLTF. Full variable domain (missing parts from reference TRBV11-2 and TRBJ2-6): EAGVAQSPRYKIIEKRQSVAFWCNPISGHATLYWYQQILGQGPKLLIQFQNNGVVDDSQLPKDRFSAERLKGVDSTLKIQPAKLEDSAVYLCASSLGQGSGANVLTFGAGSRLTVL.

This clone was observed a handful of times. The chain uses TRBV7-9 and TRBJ1-1; D is undetermined. Deletions cut 5 bases from V and 3 bases from J, with 13 bases between. The germline CDR1 and CDR2 sequences are SEHNR and FQNEAQ (reference sequence). The CDR3 is 14 amino acids. CDR3 residues: CASSTLATYTEAFF. The CDR3 nucleotides are TGTGCCAGCAGCACGCTAGCCACCTACACTGAAGCTTTCTTT. Filled out from reference TRBV7-9 and TRBJ1-1, the complete variable domain reads DTGVSQNPRHKITKRGQNVTFRCDPISEHNRLYWYRQTLGQGPEFLTYFQNEAQLEKSRLLSDRFSAERPKGSFSTLEIQRTEQGDSAMYLCASSTLATYTEAFFGQGTRLTVV.

The chain has TRBV9 and TRBJ2-3, with D possibly matching TRBD1 (5 bases). Trimming left V 1 base short and J 4 bases short, with 13 bases between. Per the germline V gene, CDR1 is SGDLS and CDR2 is YYNGEE. The length of the CDR3 is 15 residues. The CDR3 DNA sequence: TGTGCCAGCAGCGTAACTCAGGGTTCATCAGATACGCAGTATTTT. It specifies CASSVTQGSSDTQYF.

The chain recombines TRBV7-9 with TRBJ2-7; TRBD2 might be the D (6 bases). The CDR3 runs 12 residues. Germline loops: CDR1 SEHNR, CDR2 FQNEAQ (reference sequence). V shed 8 bases and J shed 12 bases, with 20 bases lying between them. CDR3 residues: CASFNGRRDVYF. CDR3 bases: TGTGCCAGCTTTAACGGGAGAAGAGATGTGTACTTC.

The gene calls are TRBV10-3 and TRBJ1-2; no firm D call. Germline CDR1 reads ENHRY; CDR2 reads SYGVKD. The CDR3 consists of 14 residues. V lost 10 bases to trimming and J lost 4 bases, with 19 bases between them. CDR3 nucleotides: TGTGCCACGAAAACGGGGATTCAAGCCTATGGCTACACCTTC. It codes for CATKTGIQAYGYTF.

The chain carries TRBV13 and TRBJ2-7; weak D call: TRBD2 (5 bases). Germline loops: CDR1 PRHDT, CDR2 FYEKMQ (reference sequence). CDR3 length: 14 residues. V lost 3 bases and J lost 4, with 13 bases in between. DNA of the CDR3: TGTGCCAGCAGCTTGAGGGAAATCGGGTACGAGCAGTACTTC. This sequence encodes CASSLREIGYEQYF.

With respect to this clone: Other DNA variants within this sample encode the same CDR3. The chain is built from TRBV7-9 and TRBJ2-1; 8 positions agree with TRBD1. The CDR3 is 15 amino acids. V was clipped by 4 bases and J by 2 bases; unmatched bases: 4. Per germline, CDR1 SEHNR and CDR2 FQNEAQ (reference sequence). CDR3 sequence (DNA): TGTGCCAGCAGCTCTGGGACAGGCGCCTACAATGAGCAGTTCTTC. Amino acid sequence: CASSSGTGAYNEQFF.

The CDR3 DNA is TGTGCCAGCAGCTTAGTTGTTGGCCGCCCCTACGAGCAGTACTTC. Translated: CASSLVVGRPYEQYF. The chain combines TRBV7-8 with TRBJ2-7, with D uncertain. V was trimmed by 1 base and J by 2 bases, leaving 12 bases between them. Per the germline V gene, CDR1 is SGHVS and CDR2 is FQNEAQ. This CDR3 is built from 15 residues.

This clone was observed a single time. This chain joins TRBV7-6 and TRBJ2-1, with D unresolved. The V gene lost 3 bases and the J gene lost 8 bases, with 14 bases spanning the gap. This CDR3 has 14 amino acids. CDR1 is SGHVS, CDR2 FNYEAQ, per germline. The CDR3 sequence: CASSFNGGLDEQFF. CDR3 nucleotides: TGTGCCAGCAGCTTTAACGGCGGATTGGATGAGCAGTTCTTC. The full variable domain, completed using reference TRBV7-6 and TRBJ2-1, is GAGVSQSPRYKVTKRGQDVALRCDPISGHVSLYWYRQALGQGPEFLTYFNYEAQQDKSGLPNDRFSAERPEGSISTLTIQRTEQRDSAMYRCASSFNGGLDEQFFGPGTRLTVL.

The CDR3 nucleotides read TGTGCCAGCCGATCGGGCCGACTATCTAGCACAGATACGCAGTATTTT. It yields the protein CASRSGRLSSTDTQYF. This sequence joins TRBV7-9 and TRBJ2-3, with a possible D match to TRBD2 (5 bases). The CDR3 is 16 amino acids. Germline values: CDR1 SEHNR, CDR2 FQNEAQ (reference sequence). Trimming removed 8 bases from V and 0 bases from J, with 18 bases in between. Variable domain in full (rest from reference TRBV7-9 and TRBJ2-3): DTGVSQNPRHKITKRGQNVTFRCDPISEHNRLYWYRQTLGQGPEFLTYFQNEAQLEKSRLLSDRFSAERPKGSFSTLEIQRTEQGDSAMYLCASRSGRLSSTDTQYFGPGTRLTVL.

The genes are TRBV7-9 and TRBJ1-2; D gene unclear. This CDR3 spans 13 amino acids. CDR1 is SEHNR, CDR2 FQNEAQ, per germline (reference sequence). Trimming left V 6 bases short and J 3 bases short, with 11 bases between. CDR3 amino acids: CASSPGRHYGYTF. DNA of the CDR3: TGTGCCAGCAGTCCAGGACGGCACTATGGCTACACCTTC.

This chain uses TRBV6-6 with TRBJ2-7, with D maybe TRBD1 (6 bases). Germline V gene sequence: CDR1 MNHNY, CDR2 SVGAGI (reference sequence). CDR3 length: 13 residues. Between the trimmed V and J ends, which lost 2 bases and 2 bases, there was a span of 7 bases. CDR3 sequence: CASSYGTTYEQYF. The CDR3 DNA reads TGTGCCAGCAGTTACGGGACAACCTACGAGCAGTACTTC.

V and J are TRBV28 and TRBJ2-7; no firm D call. Trimming pared 2 bases from V and 6 bases from J, leaving 14 bases between. The germline V gene has CDR1 MDHEN and CDR2 SYDVKM. This CDR3 contains 14 residues. The CDR3 sequence: CASSLKVLSAEQYF. The CDR3 bases are TGTGCCAGCAGTTTAAAGGTTCTGAGTGCCGAGCAGTACTTC.

The genes are TRBV25-1 and TRBJ1-5; no definite D call. The CDR3 runs to 15 residues. The ends were cut back, 2 bases at V and 0 bases at J, with 8 bases in the middle. Germline CDR1 and CDR2: MGHDK and SYGVNS. The DNA for the CDR3 is TGTGCCAGCAGTGAAGGCCGCCTTAGCAATCAGCCCCAGCATTTT. This translates into CASSEGRLSNQPQHF. Full variable domain (remainder filled in from reference TRBV25-1 and TRBJ1-5): EADIYQTPRYLVIGTGKKITLECSQTMGHDKMYWYQQDPGMELHLIHYSYGVNSTEKGDLSSESTVSRIRTEHFPLTLESARPSHTSQYLCASSEGRLSNQPQHFGDGTRLSIL.

This CDR3 is CASRKDSDNQPQHF. The CDR3 coding sequence is TGTGCCAGCAGAAAGGACAGTGACAATCAGCCCCAGCATTTT. This chain joins TRBV11-2 and TRBJ1-5; D may be TRBD1 (6 bases). The CDR3 sequence is 14 residues long. Germline V gene data show CDR1 as SGHAT and CDR2 as FQNNGV. Trimming cost V 6 bases and J 3 bases, with 12 bases left between them. Complete variable domain (other parts from reference TRBV11-2 and TRBJ1-5): EAGVAQSPRYKIIEKRQSVAFWCNPISGHATLYWYQQILGQGPKLLIQFQNNGVVDDSQLPKDRFSAERLKGVDSTLKIQPAKLEDSAVYLCASRKDSDNQPQHFGDGTRLSIL.